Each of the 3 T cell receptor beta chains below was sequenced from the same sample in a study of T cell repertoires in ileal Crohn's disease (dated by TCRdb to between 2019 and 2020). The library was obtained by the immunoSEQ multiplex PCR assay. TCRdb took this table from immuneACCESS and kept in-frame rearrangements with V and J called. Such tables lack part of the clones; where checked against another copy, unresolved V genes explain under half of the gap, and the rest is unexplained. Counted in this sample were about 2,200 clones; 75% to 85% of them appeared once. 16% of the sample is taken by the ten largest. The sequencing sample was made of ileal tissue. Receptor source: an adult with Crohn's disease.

As DNA, the CDR3 is TGTGCCAGCTCACCACCAGGGACTAGCGGGAGTTACGAGCAGTACTTC. Translation: CASSPPGTSGSYEQYF. The chain uses TRBV18 and TRBJ2-7; 14 bases line up with TRBD2. Trimming took 0 bases from V and 4 from J; bases not matched to a gene: 2. The CDR3 covers 16 residues. Germline lookup yields CDR1 KGHSH and CDR2 LQKENI.

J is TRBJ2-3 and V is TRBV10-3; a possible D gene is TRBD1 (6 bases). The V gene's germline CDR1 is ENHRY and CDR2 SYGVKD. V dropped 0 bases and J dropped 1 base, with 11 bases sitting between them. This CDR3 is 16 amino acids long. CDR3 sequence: CAISESGAGGTDTQYF. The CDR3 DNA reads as TGTGCCATCAGTGAGTCGGGGGCAGGGGGCACAGATACGCAGTATTTT.

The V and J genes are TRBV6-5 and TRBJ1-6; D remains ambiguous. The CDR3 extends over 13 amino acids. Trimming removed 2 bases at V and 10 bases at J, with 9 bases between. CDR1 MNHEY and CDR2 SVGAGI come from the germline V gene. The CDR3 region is CASSYEGSSPLHF. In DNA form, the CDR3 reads TGTGCCAGCAGTTACGAGGGAAGCTCACCCCTCCACTTT.